This entry lists 15 T cell receptor beta chains sequenced from one sample in a study of T cells in Graves' hyperthyroidism and ophthalmopathy (dated by TCRdb to about 2019). Libraries were constructed by multiplex PCR. The sequencing machine was an Illumina HiSeq 2000. The TCR beta CDR3 regions were amplified from the RNA transcripts. For the first round of RT-PCR on the TCR CDR3, the HTBI primer set was used together with the Qiagen OneStep RT-PCR kit. The public reads were reprocessed in TCRdb via fastp at Q25 and MiXCR, keeping in-frame beta chains. One record per CDR3 amino acid sequence lists the most common genes and DNA. The sample includes a few hundred thousand distinct CDR3 sequences, with roughly 50% observed a single time. Together, the top ten hold 6.5% to 9% of the sample. The sample was peripheral blood or thyroid tissue (not recorded which). These receptors all stem from a woman in her late teens or twenties with Graves' hyperthyroidism. Donor details come from another sample of the same person, matched by shared clones.

The rearrangement joins TRBV10-3 to TRBJ2-7, with D possibly being TRBD2 (5 bases). V was clipped by 7 bases and J by 1 base, with 11 bases between them. Germline values: CDR1 ENHRY, CDR2 SYGVKD. This CDR3 comprises 13 residues. The DNA for the CDR3 is TGTGCCATCACAGCCGGGGATTCCTACGAGCAGTACTTC. Its translation is CAITAGDSYEQYF.

The CDR3 protein is CASSEPEPFYNSPLHF. In DNA form, the CDR3 reads TGTGCCAGCAGTGAACCCGAACCGTTCTATAATTCACCCCTCCACTTT. The chain has TRBV2 and TRBJ1-6; no clear D. Per the germline V gene, CDR1 is SNHLY and CDR2 is FYNNEI. The CDR3 is 16 residues long. Trimming shortened V by 2 bases and J by 3 bases, and 11 bases separated the two germline ends.

The chain joins TRBV20-1 to TRBJ2-7; 7 nucleotides align to TRBD2. The V gene's germline CDR1 is DFQATT and CDR2 SNEGSKA (reference sequence). The CDR3 spans 14 residues. The J segment lost 3 bases and the V segment lost 2 bases, leaving 7 bases of the junction unmatched. CDR3 sequence (DNA): TGCAGTGCTAGACATCCAGCGGGAAGCTACGAGCAGTACTTC. It is translated as CSARHPAGSYEQYF.

The V and J genes are TRBV12-3 or TRBV12-4 and TRBJ2-7; D is ambiguous. Trimming pared 2 bases from V and 7 bases from J, leaving 6 bases between. The CDR3 has 11 amino acids. CDR3 DNA: TGTGCCAGCAGTTTAACGAATGAGCAGTACTTC. The encoded protein is CASSLTNEQYF.

This clonotype has just a few counts. The chain carries TRBV9 and TRBJ1-5, with 10 bases aligning to TRBD1. Germline V lookup: CDR1 SGDLS, CDR2 YYNGEE. The CDR3 runs 15 residues. The junction had 6 bases not matched to a gene; V was cut back by 3 bases and J by 6 bases. The CDR3 sequence: CASSATTGGFQPQHF. The CDR3 nucleotides are TGTGCCAGCAGCGCAACGACAGGGGGCTTTCAGCCCCAGCATTTT.

Note on this clonotype: No conserved phenylalanine or tryptophan ends this CDR3, so it is likely a read error. The limits of the CDR3 on the DNA are not certain, so only TCRdb's listed CDR3 is given. The chain is built from TRBV29-1 and TRBJ1-1; the table assigns TRBD1, which was not confirmed against the DNA. From its first to its last residue, the CDR3 has 9 amino acids. Germline CDR1 and CDR2: SQVTM and ANQGSEA. The chain's CDR3 is CSVPGTGTQ.

This sequence joins TRBV7-1 and TRBJ2-2; 14 nucleotides align to TRBD2. TRBV7-1 is marked as an open reading frame, function uncertain. CDR3 length: 17 amino acids. The V and J ends lost 3 bases and 4 bases, in that order; junction bases with no gene match: 4. The CDR3 here is CASSSGLAGAITGELFF. For the CDR3, the DNA is TGTGCCAGCAGCTCGGGACTAGCGGGAGCAATCACCGGGGAGCTGTTTTTT.

There are many counts of this clonotype. V gene TRBV20-1 combines with J gene TRBJ1-6, with 8 bases lining up with TRBD1. The length of the CDR3 is 12 residues. The germline gives CDR1 DFQATT, CDR2 SNEGSKA (reference sequence). Trimming removed 7 bases from V and 7 bases from J; junction bases left unmatched: 3. The CDR3 loop is CSGWTGNSPLHF. In DNA form, the CDR3 reads TGCAGTGGATGGACAGGGAATTCACCCCTCCACTTT.

The CDR3 DNA is TGTGCCAGCAGCGCCCGGACAGAGGATAGCAATCAGCCCCAGCATTTT. The encoded protein is CASSARTEDSNQPQHF. This chain joins TRBV7-9 and TRBJ1-5, with D possibly matching TRBD1 (6 bases). The germline CDR1 and CDR2 sequences are SEHNR and FQNEAQ (reference sequence). Trimming cost V 5 bases and J 0 bases, with 14 bases left between them. The CDR3 is made up of 16 amino acids.

The V call is TRBV12-3 or TRBV12-4, the J call TRBJ2-2; D is ambiguous. This CDR3 spans 14 amino acids. V was shortened by 4 bases and J by 7 bases, with 13 bases between the two germline ends. The chain's CDR3 is CASSYSSWGGELFF. The CDR3 nucleotides read TGTGCCAGCAGTTACTCATCGTGGGGCGGGGAGCTGTTTTTT.

The genes are TRBV2 and TRBJ2-7; D remains ambiguous. Germline V gene data show CDR1 as SNHLY and CDR2 as FYNNEI. V lost 1 base to trimming and J lost 0 bases, with 7 bases between them. The CDR3 is made up of 14 amino acids. CDR3 amino acids: CASSEGTASYEQYF. Written as DNA, the CDR3 is TGTGCCAGCAGTGAAGGGACGGCCTCCTACGAGCAGTACTTC.

This clonotype was seen more than once but under ten times. The chain employs TRBV7-6 and TRBJ2-5; 9 bases are a match to TRBD1. Germline lookup yields CDR1 SGHVS and CDR2 FNYEAQ. J lost 0 bases, V lost 5 bases, and 4 bases had no gene match. The CDR3 consists of 15 residues. The CDR3 nucleotides read TGTGCCAGCAGCCAACAGGGGGCGAACCAAGAGACCCAGTACTTC. It codes for CASSQQGANQETQYF.

This clonotype was seen ten or more times. The J gene is TRBJ1-4, the V gene TRBV2; D is unclear. This CDR3 spans 13 amino acids. Germline loops: CDR1 SNHLY, CDR2 FYNNEI. Trimming cost V 2 bases and J 7 bases, with 8 bases left between them. CDR3 nucleotides: TGTGCCAGCAGTGAATGGGCAGCTGAAAAACTGTTTTTT. Translation gives CASSEWAAEKLFF.

The rearrangement links TRBV6-5 to TRBJ1-1, with unresolved D. Trimming cost V 1 base and J 11 bases, with 17 bases left between them. Germline V CDR1 and CDR2: MNHEY, SVGAGI. The CDR3 contains 14 residues. CDR3 protein: CASSYWPYSVRAFF. As DNA, the CDR3 is TGTGCCAGCAGTTACTGGCCTTATTCGGTCCGGGCTTTCTTT.

Comment on this clonotype: A much more abundant neighbour one base away suggests this may be a read error. This sequence joins TRBV11-2 and TRBJ1-5; maybe TRBD1 (6 bases). Germline loops: CDR1 SGHAT, CDR2 FQNNGV. The CDR3 contains 14 residues. V was pared by 5 bases and J by 1 base, with 9 bases between. The CDR3 sequence: CASSADRSNQPQHF. CDR3 DNA: TGTGCCAGCAGCGCAGACAGGAGCAATCAGCCCCAGCATTTT.